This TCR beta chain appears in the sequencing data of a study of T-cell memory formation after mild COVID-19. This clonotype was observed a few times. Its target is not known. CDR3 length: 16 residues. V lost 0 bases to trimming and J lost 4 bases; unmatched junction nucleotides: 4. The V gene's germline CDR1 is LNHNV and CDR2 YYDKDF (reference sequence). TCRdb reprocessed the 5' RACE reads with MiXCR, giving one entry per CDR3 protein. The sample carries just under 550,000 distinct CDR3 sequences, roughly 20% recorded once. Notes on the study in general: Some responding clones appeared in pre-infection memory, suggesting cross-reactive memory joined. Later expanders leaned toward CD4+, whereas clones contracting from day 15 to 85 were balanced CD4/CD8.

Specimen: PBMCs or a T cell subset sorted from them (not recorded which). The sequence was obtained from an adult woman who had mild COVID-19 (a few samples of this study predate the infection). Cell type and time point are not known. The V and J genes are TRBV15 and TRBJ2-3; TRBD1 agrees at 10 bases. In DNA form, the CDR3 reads TGTGCCACCAGCAGAGAGGCGGGACAGGGGTCAGATACGCAGTATTTT. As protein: CATSREAGQGSDTQYF.